A selection of T cell receptor beta chains follows, all from one sample in a study of CD4 T cells in relation to SARS-CoV-2 and coronaviruses. Generated by immunoSEQ multiplex PCR, the TCRdb table keeps only in-frame clones and is missing some. The sample has around 35,000 clones; over 75% are singletons. Sequenced: memory CD4+ T cells from PBMCs. All receptors come from an adult with COVID-19. The CDR3 runs from the conserved cysteine through the conserved F or W. Each record gives: clone size, J gene, D gene, V gene, CDR3 protein, CDR3 DNA. A D gene is named only where the DNA matches it firmly. Expanded clones get a size class; other rows say once, few or many, or leave the size out.

>NA|TRBJ2-1|TRBD2|TRBV10-3
CAIRGTLAGKDNEQFF
TGTGCCATCAGGGGGACACTAGCGGGGAAGGACAATGAGCAGTTCTTC
>NA|TRBJ1-6|NA|TRBV7-9
CASGGGPYNSPLHF
TGTGCCAGCGGAGGGGGACCCTATAATTCACCCCTCCACTTT
>once|TRBJ2-3|NA|TRBV5-1
CASSQGPGGLSDTQYF
TGCGCCAGCAGCCAGGGGCCCGGGGGTTTGTCAGATACGCAGTATTTT
>NA|TRBJ2-1|NA|TRBV11-2
CASSLLGQGDSYNEQFF
TGTGCCAGCAGCTTACTTGGGCAGGGTGACTCCTACAATGAGCAGTTCTTC
>NA|TRBJ2-2|NA|TRBV23-1
CASSQISDRANTGELFF
TGCGCCAGCAGTCAAATCTCGGACAGAGCGAACACCGGGGAGCTGTTTTTT
>NA|TRBJ1-1|TRBD1|TRBV30
CAWSDRVSAAFF
TGTGCCTGGAGCGACAGGGTTAGCGCCGCTTTCTTT
>NA|TRBJ2-2|TRBD1|TRBV4-1
CASSQITGVRAGELFF
TGCGCCAGCAGCCAAATTACAGGGGTTCGGGCCGGGGAGCTGTTTTTT
>NA|TRBJ2-1|NA|TRBV5-1
CASKDGGTGNYEQFF
TGCGCCAGCAAAGATGGTGGTACAGGTAACTATGAGCAGTTCTTC
>once|TRBJ2-7|NA|TRBV4-3
CASSRDHGSYEQYF
TGCGCCAGCAGCCGGGACCACGGATCCTACGAGCAGTACTTC
>NA|TRBJ2-3|TRBD2|TRBV7-3
CASSPGLETDTQYF
TGTGCCAGCAGCCCGGGACTAGAGACAGATACGCAGTATTTT
>NA|TRBJ1-1|TRBD1|TRBV29-1
CSVEDGRFDRANTEAFF
TGCAGCGTTGAAGATGGTAGGTTCGACAGGGCAAACACTGAAGCTTTCTTT
>NA|TRBJ1-5|NA|TRBV6-2/TRBV6-3
CASSYSMIYSNQPQHF
TGTGCCAGCAGTTACTCGATGATATATAGCAATCAGCCCCAGCATTTT
>NA|TRBJ2-2|NA|TRBV5-1
CASSLQAPGELFF
TGCGCCAGCAGCTTGCAGGCCCCCGGGGAGCTGTTTTTT
>NA|TRBJ2-7|TRBD1|TRBV28
CASSSTGQGISYEQYF
TGTGCCAGCAGTTCGACCGGACAGGGGATATCCTACGAGCAGTACTTC
>NA|TRBJ2-1|NA|TRBV11-2
CASEIRNRLVEREQFF
TGTGCCAGCGAGATCCGGAACAGGCTCGTGGAGAGGGAGCAGTTCTTC
>NA|TRBJ2-7|NA|TRBV5-1
CASSLAGVSGQYF
TGCGCCAGCAGCTTGGCCGGGGTCTCAGGGCAGTACTTC
>NA|TRBJ2-3|NA|TRBV10-1
CASSNRGGTDTQYF
TGCGCCAGCAGTAACAGGGGAGGAACAGATACGCAGTATTTT
>NA|TRBJ2-5|NA|TRBV6-5
CASIGSETQYF
TGTGCCAGCATTGGGTCAGAGACCCAGTACTTC
>NA|TRBJ2-7|NA|TRBV5-8
CATVGQNSYEQYF
TGTGCCACCGTCGGACAGAACTCCTACGAGCAGTACTTC
>few|TRBJ1-4|TRBD1|TRBV9
CASSVDGQGNEKLFF
TGTGCCAGCAGCGTAGACGGACAGGGTAATGAAAAACTGTTTTTT
>NA|TRBJ2-7|NA|TRBV6-5
CASRRTGSSYEQYF
TGTGCCAGCAGGCGGACGGGAAGCTCCTACGAGCAGTACTTC
>NA|TRBJ2-5|NA|TRBV5-8
CASSLVGTPGTQYF
TGTGCCAGCAGCTTGGTGGGAACCCCGGGGACCCAGTACTTC
>once|TRBJ2-1|TRBD1|TRBV30
CAWSVQGAGEVNEQFF
TGTGCCTGGAGTGTACAGGGGGCAGGGGAAGTGAATGAGCAGTTCTTC
>NA|TRBJ2-1|NA|TRBV5-1
CASSLGTLNEQFF
TGCGCCAGCAGCTTGGGTACTCTCAATGAGCAGTTCTTC
>NA|TRBJ2-1|TRBD1|TRBV9
CASSSYRGMGNEQFF
TGTGCCAGCAGCTCTTACAGGGGAATGGGCAATGAGCAGTTCTTC
>NA|TRBJ2-7|NA|TRBV29-1
CSVLEFSEQYF
TGCAGCGTCCTGGAGTTCTCCGAGCAGTACTTC
>few|TRBJ2-3|NA|TRBV7-9
CASSLASDTQYF
TGTGCCAGCAGCTTAGCCTCAGATACGCAGTATTTT
>NA|TRBJ2-2|TRBD2|TRBV7-3
CASSFSGGDLAGELFF
TGTGCCAGCAGCTTTAGCGGGGGGGATCTGGCCGGGGAGCTGTTTTTT
>NA|TRBJ2-3|NA|TRBV5-1
CASSLGQGGSTDTQYF
TGCGCCAGCAGCTTGGGGCAGGGGGGTAGCACAGATACGCAGTATTTT
>NA|TRBJ2-3|TRBD1|TRBV3-1/TRBV3-2
CASSQDSRQGATQYF
TGTGCCAGCAGCCAAGATTCTCGACAGGGCGCTACGCAGTATTTT
>NA|TRBJ2-5|TRBD1|TRBV15
CATSRDGRGRRETQYF
TGTGCCACCAGCAGAGATGGCAGGGGGCGACGCGAGACCCAGTACTTC
>NA|TRBJ2-2|NA|TRBV24-1
CATSEDSTGELFF
TGTGCCACCAGTGAGGACAGCACCGGGGAGCTGTTTTTT
>few|TRBJ2-3|TRBD1|TRBV5-1
CASSQGGITDTQYF
TGCGCCAGCAGCCAAGGGGGCATCACAGATACGCAGTATTTT
>NA|TRBJ2-1|TRBD2|TRBV15
CATGTSGYNEQFF
TGTGCCACCGGGACTAGCGGTTACAATGAGCAGTTCTTC
>once|TRBJ2-7|NA|TRBV11-2
CASSLELGFEQYF
TGTGCCAGCAGCTTAGAGTTGGGGTTTGAGCAGTACTTC
>NA|TRBJ2-1|TRBD1|TRBV28
CASSLGHGTGPNEQFF
TGTGCCAGCAGTTTAGGGCACGGGACAGGGCCCAATGAGCAGTTCTTC
>NA|TRBJ1-1|TRBD1|TRBV6-5
CASSYGTGYTEAFF
TGTGCCAGCAGTTACGGGACAGGGTACACTGAAGCTTTCTTT
>NA|TRBJ2-1|NA|TRBV19
CASSIRRAVYNEQFF
TGTGCCAGTAGTATTAGGCGGGCGGTTTACAATGAGCAGTTCTTC
>NA|TRBJ1-4|TRBD1|TRBV7-2
CASSLAPGQNEKLFF
TGTGCCAGCAGCTTAGCCCCGGGACAGAATGAAAAACTGTTTTTT
>NA|TRBJ2-1|TRBD2|TRBV3-1/TRBV3-2
CASSQDSGSNEQFF
TGTGCCAGCAGCCAAGATAGCGGGAGCAATGAGCAGTTCTTC
>NA|TRBJ2-2|TRBD2|TRBV5-6
CASSFELAVTGELFF
TGTGCCAGCAGCTTCGAACTAGCGGTCACCGGGGAGCTGTTTTTT
>NA|TRBJ1-1|NA|TRBV7-8
CASSLGRAAIRNTEAFF
TGTGCCAGCAGCTTAGGGCGAGCCGCCATAAGGAACACTGAAGCTTTCTTT
>NA|TRBJ2-5|NA|TRBV5-8
CASSGEVGRTQYF
TGTGCCAGCAGCGGGGAGGTAGGGCGGACCCAGTACTTC
>NA|TRBJ2-7|TRBD1|TRBV2
CASMRDRGRNEQYF
TGTGCCAGCATGAGGGACAGGGGGCGCAACGAGCAGTACTTC
>few|TRBJ2-3|NA|TRBV11-2
CASSAGQRTDTQYF
TGTGCCAGCAGCGCGGGACAGCGCACAGATACGCAGTATTTT
>once|TRBJ2-7|NA|TRBV7-2
CASSSNSYEQYF
TGTGCCAGCAGCTCGAACTCCTACGAGCAGTACTTC
>NA|TRBJ2-1|NA|TRBV19
CASSIVGARGDEQFF
TGTGCCAGTAGTATAGTGGGGGCCCGGGGGGATGAGCAGTTCTTC
>NA|TRBJ1-1|NA|TRBV18
CASSPGVMNTEAFF
TGTGCCAGCTCACCGGGGGTCATGAACACTGAAGCTTTCTTT
>NA|TRBJ2-1|NA|TRBV28
CASSLRGVSGDNEQFF
TGTGCCAGCAGTTTACGTGGTGTTAGCGGCGACAATGAGCAGTTCTTC
>NA|TRBJ2-7|NA|TRBV5-1
CASSLTGNRAYEQYF
TGCGCCAGCAGCTTGACCGGTAACCGGGCCTACGAGCAGTACTTC
>NA|TRBJ2-1|NA|TRBV21-1
CASSKIGVGWENNEQFF
TGTGCCAGCAGCAAAATAGGGGTTGGCTGGGAAAACAATGAGCAGTTCTTC
>NA|TRBJ1-1|TRBD1|TRBV25-1
CASSGRQGRTEAFF
TGTGCCAGCAGTGGACGACAGGGAAGAACTGAAGCTTTCTTT
>once|TRBJ2-4|NA|TRBV10-3
CAISGTTGPKNIQYF
TGTGCCATCAGTGGGACTACTGGTCCCAAAAACATTCAGTACTTC
>NA|TRBJ1-5|NA|TRBV28
CASSPGPGVEPQHF
TGTGCCAGCAGCCCCGGGCCGGGCGTCGAGCCCCAGCATTTT
>few|TRBJ2-2|NA|TRBV25-1
CASVDRRNTGELFF
TGTGCCAGCGTCGACAGGAGGAACACCGGGGAGCTGTTTTTT
>NA|TRBJ2-5|NA|TRBV27
CASRRGETQYF
TGTGCCAGCCGTCGGGGGGAGACCCAGTACTTC
>NA|TRBJ2-2|TRBD1|TRBV5-1
CASSLLTGETGELFF
TGCGCCAGCAGCTTGTTAACAGGGGAAACCGGGGAGCTGTTTTTT
>NA|TRBJ1-1|NA|TRBV18
CASSLRQFTMNTEAFF
TGTGCCAGCTCTCTCAGACAGTTTACTATGAACACTGAAGCTTTCTTT
>NA|TRBJ2-7|NA|TRBV19
CASRKTGSSYEQYF
TGTGCCAGTAGAAAGACAGGCAGCTCCTACGAGCAGTACTTC